What follows describes a single TCR beta chain. Germline loops: CDR1 SEHNR, CDR2 FQNEAQ (reference sequence). The CDR3 covers 12 residues. Between the trimmed V and J ends, which lost 1 base and 7 bases, there was a span of 6 bases. This table comes from immunoSEQ multiplex PCR, and its TCRdb copy is limited to in-frame clones, with some not included. The sample consists of around 40,000 clones, just under 80% of them appearing once. Each and every patient relapsed after autologous stem cell transplantation, and patients got differing brentuximab vedotin exposure. This specimen comes from a study of PD-1 blockade in classical Hodgkin lymphoma. Study at large: Nivolumab dosed at 3 mg/kg went to patients intravenously every 2 weeks.

The sequencing used peripheral blood mononuclear cells (PBMCs), collected at baseline. This sequence was found in a human donor with classical Hodgkin lymphoma. The chain joins TRBV7-9 to TRBJ2-3, with no clear D. CDR3 amino acids: CASSLEAYTQYF. The CDR3 coding sequence is TGTGCCAGCAGCTTAGAGGCTTATACGCAGTATTTT.